Listed below are T cell receptor beta chains from one sample, sequenced in a study of technical replicates of blood from a few donors. Profiled with immunoSEQ multiplex PCR; TCRdb holds only in-frame clones, not every one. The sample has approximately 93,000 clones, 90% to 95% seen once. Sequenced sample: T cells isolated from PBMCs. All receptors come from a human donor in good health. The CDR3 runs from the conserved cysteine through the conserved F or W. The D gene is left open where the match is weak. Part of the rows lack a size; the others show once, few, many or a class for expanded clones.

.	.	TRBJ1-1	TRBV4-1	CASSQFDGKNTEAFF	TGCGCCAGCAGCCAATTTGACGGGAAGAACACTGAAGCTTTCTTT
.	TRBD1	TRBJ1-5	TRBV29-1	CSVGGQGGQPQHF	TGCAGCGTTGGAGGCCAGGGGGGTCAGCCCCAGCATTTT
.	.	TRBJ1-6	TRBV4-1	CASSQEKPPPLHF	TGCGCCAGCAGCCAAGAGAAGCCGCCGCCCCTCCACTTT
.	TRBD2	TRBJ2-7	TRBV13	CASSHGGNYEQYF	TGTGCCAGCAGTCACGGGGGGAACTACGAGCAGTACTTC
.	TRBD1	TRBJ2-1	TRBV19	CASSTGQGRDNEQFF	TGTGCCAGTAGTACGGGACAGGGGAGGGACAATGAGCAGTTCTTC
.	.	TRBJ2-5	TRBV4-2	CASSPVLGGQETQYF	TGTGCCAGCAGCCCCGTGTTAGGGGGTCAGGAGACCCAGTACTTC
.	.	TRBJ2-7	TRBV5-6	CASSLSWHSYEQYF	TGTGCCAGCAGCTTGAGTTGGCACTCCTACGAGCAGTACTTC
.	.	TRBJ2-7	TRBV28	CASSFPVSSSSYEQYF	TGTGCCAGCAGTTTCCCTGTGTCGTCCTCTTCCTACGAGCAGTACTTC
.	TRBD1	TRBJ2-7	TRBV19	CASSPGQSYEQYF	TGTGCCAGTAGTCCGGGACAGTCTTACGAGCAGTACTTC
.	TRBD2	TRBJ2-7	TRBV10-3	CAISGLAGESEQYF	TGTGCCATCAGTGGACTAGCGGGAGAATCCGAGCAGTACTTC
.	.	TRBJ1-5	TRBV18	CASSPTRYRDQPQHF	TGTGCCAGCTCACCAACGCGGTACAGGGATCAGCCCCAGCATTTT
.	TRBD1	TRBJ2-5	TRBV13	CASSGDRGRETQYF	TGTGCCAGCAGCGGGGACAGGGGGCGGGAGACCCAGTACTTC
.	.	TRBJ1-1	TRBV28	CASSFPLNTEAFF	TGTGCCAGCAGCTTCCCTTTGAACACTGAAGCTTTCTTT
.	TRBD2	TRBJ2-2	TRBV18	CASSPRPPGLAVGELFF	TGTGCCAGCTCACCACGGCCCCCGGGACTAGCGGTCGGGGAGCTGTTTTTT
.	TRBD2	TRBJ2-1	TRBV5-6	CASSLETSGYYNEQFF	TGTGCCAGCAGCTTGGAGACTAGCGGTTATTACAATGAGCAGTTCTTC
.	.	TRBJ1-1	TRBV20-1	CSARTVEAFF	TGCAGTGCTAGGACAGTTGAAGCTTTCTTT
.	TRBD2	TRBJ2-1	TRBV5-4	CASSDPSGGTLGEQFF	TGTGCCAGCAGCGACCCTAGCGGGGGGACCCTAGGCGAGCAGTTCTTC
.	.	TRBJ1-3	TRBV27	CASSLQGLVGNTIYF	TGTGCCAGCAGTTTACAGGGGCTAGTTGGAAACACCATATATTTT
.	.	TRBJ2-5	TRBV2	CASSTSRTAPEETQYF	TGTGCCAGCAGTACCTCCCGGACAGCCCCAGAAGAGACCCAGTACTTC
.	TRBD2	TRBJ2-1	TRBV6-1	CASSLSGIYNEQFF	TGTGCCAGCAGCCTGAGCGGGATATACAATGAGCAGTTCTTC
.	.	TRBJ2-3	TRBV13	CASSFRTNPLDTQYF	TGTGCCAGCAGCTTCCGGACAAATCCATTGGATACGCAGTATTTT
.	.	TRBJ1-5	TRBV28	CATRRGASNQPQHF	TGTGCCACCCGACGGGGGGCTAGCAATCAGCCCCAGCATTTT
.	.	TRBJ2-1	TRBV27	CASTSSRVSGNEQFF	TGTGCCAGCACCTCATCAAGAGTATCGGGCAATGAGCAGTTCTTC
once	TRBD1	TRBJ2-1	TRBV7-8	CASSLVSEGQGALSSYNEQFF	TGTGCCAGCAGCTTAGTTTCCGAGGGACAGGGGGCACTTAGCTCCTACAATGAGCAGTTCTTC
.	.	TRBJ2-7	TRBV5-1	CASSLVLAGTYEQYF	TGCGCCAGCAGCTTGGTTTTGGCAGGAACCTACGAGCAGTACTTC
.	TRBD1	TRBJ1-1	TRBV5-1	CASSLGGQGITEAFF	TGCGCCAGCAGCTTGGGGGGACAGGGGATCACTGAAGCTTTCTTT
once	.	TRBJ2-3	TRBV5-1	CASSFNTDTQYF	TGCGCCAGCAGCTTCAACACAGATACGCAGTATTTT
once	TRBD1	TRBJ1-3	TRBV6-1	CASSEVYSRTGVNGNTIYF	TGTGCCAGCAGTGAAGTATATAGTCGGACAGGGGTTAATGGAAACACCATATATTTT
.	TRBD2	TRBJ2-1	TRBV19	CASNGGGWDEQFF	TGTGCCAGTAACGGGGGAGGGTGGGATGAGCAGTTCTTC
.	.	TRBJ1-3	TRBV7-9	CAIGHSSGNTIYF	TGTGCCATCGGACACAGCTCTGGAAACACCATATATTTT
.	TRBD1	TRBJ2-7	TRBV28	CASFSGTGLSYEQYF	TGTGCCAGCTTTTCGGGGACAGGGCTCTCCTACGAGCAGTACTTC
.	TRBD2	TRBJ2-1	TRBV5-1	CASSHGLAGAYNEQFF	TGCGCCAGCAGCCACGGACTAGCGGGGGCCTACAATGAGCAGTTCTTC
.	TRBD2	TRBJ2-3	TRBV29-1	CSVGTSGTDTQYF	TGCAGCGTCGGGACTAGCGGCACAGATACGCAGTATTTT
.	.	TRBJ1-6	TRBV13	CASSLGGVPGGSSYNSPLHF	TGTGCCAGCAGCTTAGGTGGGGTTCCTGGGGGCAGCTCCTATAATTCACCCCTCCACTTT
.	.	TRBJ2-5	TRBV2	CASSSQGGQETQYF	TGTGCCAGCAGTTCTCAGGGAGGCCAAGAGACCCAGTACTTC
.	TRBD1	TRBJ1-5	TRBV7-2	CASSYKTGTGWFNQPQHF	TGTGCCAGCAGCTATAAGACCGGGACAGGGTGGTTCAATCAGCCCCAGCATTTT
.	.	TRBJ2-1	TRBV5-1	CASSRGDNEQFF	TGCGCCAGCAGCCGAGGCGACAATGAGCAGTTCTTC